This paragraph reports one T cell receptor beta chain. Its antigen remains unidentified. The data were obtained in a study of response to subunit inactivated influenza vaccine. Study-level results: There was a suggestion from the authors that each seasonal influenza vaccination recruits few new T cells.

Germline CDR1 DFQATT, CDR2 SNEGSKA (reference sequence). The CDR3 totals 16 residues. With 0 bases removed from V and 5 bases from J, the gap between germline ends came to 17 bases. Each CDR3 protein is one row after TCRdb ran MiXCR on the RT-PCR reads. The sample lists 600,000 to 850,000 distinct CDR3 sequences; 11% to 15% were seen once. This sequence joins TRBV20-1 and TRBJ2-1; D unresolved. The sequence came from a man aged 50 or older who received an inactivated influenza vaccine. Sequencing used PBMCs from blood, obtained 14 to 15 days before vaccination. As DNA, the CDR3 is TGCAGTGCTAGAGATCTGGCCTCTCCTCCCCACAATGAGCAGTTCTTC. It codes for CSARDLASPPHNEQFF.